This TCR beta chain was captured by sequencing in a study of Ad26.COV2.S vaccination and SARS-CoV-2 variants. Noted treatment: roughly 18 received Ad26.COV2.S at low or high dose, single or two shots; roughly five received placebo; per-sample allocation not given. All samples were drawn on day 63, counting from the first vaccine or placebo injection. An adult aged 18-55 years in Boston served as the donor. Spike of the Wuhan-strain SARS-CoV-2 was expressed by an Ad26 vector, which formed the vaccine. The repertoire was sequenced with immunoSEQ multiplex PCR; TCRdb's copy has only in-frame clones and lacks some. The repertoire holds approximately 250,000 clones, around 88% seen once, with less than 3% in the top ten. The V end was cut by 0 bases, the J end by 6 bases, with 25 bases between. From germline, CDR1 is SGHKS and CDR2 YYEKEE (reference sequence). The CDR3 extends over 19 amino acids.

This clonotype originated in a person aged 18-65 years who received the Ad26.COV2.S COVID-19 vaccine or a placebo. The specimen comprised peripheral blood, sampled in a trial of Ad26.COV2.S vaccine versus placebo. The gene calls are TRBV5-5 and TRBJ1-3, with D perhaps matching TRBD1 (5 bases). The DNA for the CDR3 is TGTGCCAGCAGCTTGGCCTTCCTTCTGACAGCGGCGAGGGAAAACACCATATATTTT. It specifies CASSLAFLLTAARENTIYF.